The 26 T cell receptor beta chains reported below all come from one sample, sequenced in a study of OX40 agonist ivuxolimab in advanced cancers. Generated by immunoSEQ multiplex PCR, the TCRdb table keeps only in-frame clones and is missing some. The table lists roughly 48,000 clones, 65% to 85% of them singletons. Here the sequenced sample was CD4+ or CD8+ T cells sorted from blood, taken in a trial of the OX40 agonist ivuxolimab. The receptors derive from an adult with an advanced solid tumor such as melanoma, head and neck, liver or kidney cancer.

This clone was seen a few times. The J gene is TRBJ1-3, the V gene TRBV11-1; no clear D gene. Per the germline V gene, CDR1 is SGHAT and CDR2 is FQDESV (reference sequence). V lost 5 bases, J lost 2 bases, and 4 bases lay in between. The CDR3 spans 12 residues. The CDR3 loop is CASSPTGNTIYF. As DNA, the CDR3 is TGTGCCAGCAGCCCTACTGGAAACACCATATATTTT.

The chain uses TRBV5-1 and TRBJ1-1; TRBD1 matches 7 bases. V was pared by 0 bases and J by 4 bases, with 6 bases of the junction left unmatched. The germline gives CDR1 SGHRS, CDR2 YFSETQ. This CDR3 has 15 amino acids. For the CDR3, the DNA is TGCGCCAGCAGCTTGGCAGGGGGACTCGGCACTGAAGCTTTCTTT. Translated: CASSLAGGLGTEAFF.

The V call is TRBV30, the J call TRBJ1-3, with D perhaps matching TRBD1 (5 bases). Trimming took off 2 bases at V and 0 bases at J, with 11 bases between the two ends. Germline values: CDR1 GTSNPN, CDR2 SVGIG (reference sequence). The length of the CDR3 is 15 residues. The CDR3: CAWSNRLRSGNTIYF. The CDR3 DNA is TGTGCCTGGAGTAACAGGCTCCGCTCTGGAAACACCATATATTTT.

V usage is TRBV14 and J usage is TRBJ2-1; 11 bases fit TRBD2. Germline CDR1 and CDR2: SGHDN and FVKESK. J gave up 7 bases and V 5 bases, and 7 bases lay outside the gene matches. The CDR3 runs 15 residues. DNA for the CDR3: TGTGCCAGCAGCACTACTAGCGGGAGCAGAAATGAGCAGTTCTTC. It specifies CASSTTSGSRNEQFF.

The chain carries TRBV28 and TRBJ1-5; no firm D call. V lost 2 bases, J lost 6 bases, and 8 bases lay in between. Looked up from germline, CDR1 is MDHEN and CDR2 is SYDVKM. The CDR3 totals 13 residues. This CDR3 reads CASSLASPQPQHF. The CDR3 DNA reads TGTGCCAGCAGTTTAGCCTCACCTCAGCCCCAGCATTTT.

This chain joins TRBV7-2 and TRBJ2-2; D is perhaps TRBD1 or TRBD2 (5 bases each). Germline values: CDR1 SGHTA, CDR2 FQGNSA. CDR3 length equals 19 residues. V lost 1 base, J lost 2 bases, and 20 bases lay in between. Here the CDR3 reads CASSLGLVRRDPNTGELFF. The CDR3 DNA sequence: TGTGCCAGCAGCTTAGGATTGGTCCGTAGGGACCCAAACACCGGGGAGCTGTTTTTT.

This clone was counted between two and nine times. This chain connects TRBV19 to TRBJ2-3; TRBD2 agrees at 7 bases. Germline CDR1 is LNHDA and CDR2 is SQIVND (reference sequence). This CDR3 region has 16 residues. The trim removed 7 bases at V and 2 bases at J, leaving 12 bases unmatched. CDR3 protein: CASTSRLAPSTDTQYF. CDR3 bases: TGTGCCAGTACTTCAAGACTAGCCCCCTCCACAGATACGCAGTATTTT.

This clone was seen more than once but under ten times. The rearrangement uses TRBV11-3 and TRBJ2-3, with a possible D match to TRBD1 (6 bases). CDR1 SGHNT and CDR2 YENEEA come from the germline V gene. The CDR3 has 14 residues. V gave up 4 bases and J gave up 4 bases, with 12 bases separating them. The CDR3 DNA reads as TGTGCCAGCAGCTCACAGGGTGGCGCAGATACGCAGTATTTT. Translated: CASSSQGGADTQYF.

Only a few counts were recorded for this clone. This chain joins TRBV7-9 and TRBJ1-2, with a weak D call TRBD1 (5 bases). Germline CDR1 and CDR2: SEHNR and FQNEAQ (reference sequence). CDR3 length: 15 amino acids. V lost 4 bases, J lost 0 bases, and 12 bases lay in between. DNA for the CDR3: TGTGCCAGCAGCTCCACTCGGGGGACTAACTATGGCTACACCTTC. Protein sequence: CASSSTRGTNYGYTF. Looking up the rest from reference TRBV7-9 and TRBJ1-2 gives the full variable domain: DTGVSQNPRHKITKRGQNVTFRCDPISEHNRLYWYRQTLGQGPEFLTYFQNEAQLEKSRLLSDRFSAERPKGSFSTLEIQRTEQGDSAMYLCASSSTRGTNYGYTFGSGTRLTVV.

The chain recombines TRBV5-6 with TRBJ2-7; tentative D call: TRBD2 (5 bases). Judging by the DNA end, TRBJ2-5 fits better; the J call may be wrong. The CDR3 covers 15 residues. The germline gives CDR1 SGHDT, CDR2 YYEEEE. CDR3 DNA: TGTGCCAGCAGCTCCGGGGATGTTGGAAAAGAGACCCAGTACTTC. As protein: CASSSGDVGKETQYF.

The V gene is TRBV5-1, the J gene TRBJ2-1, with 11 bases matching TRBD2. V was clipped by 1 base and J by 10 bases; unmatched bases: 7. CDR1 SGHRS and CDR2 YFSETQ come from the germline V gene. This CDR3 has 15 amino acids. In DNA, the CDR3 is TGCGCCAGCAGCTTGAAACTAGCGGGGGAGAGGGAGCAGTTCTTC. Translation gives CASSLKLAGEREQFF.

This clone came up a few times. The chain carries TRBV7-9 and TRBJ2-7; 9 nucleotides line up with TRBD1. CDR1 is SEHNR and CDR2 is FQNEAQ in the germline V gene (reference sequence). The ends lost 3 bases at V and 4 bases at J; junction bases unmatched: 7. The CDR3 length is 15 residues. The CDR3 reads CASSFGTGTWYEQYF. Written as DNA, the CDR3 is TGTGCCAGCAGCTTCGGGACAGGGACGTGGTACGAGCAGTACTTC. Combining the CDR3 with reference TRBV7-9 and TRBJ2-7 gives the whole variable domain DTGVSQNPRHKITKRGQNVTFRCDPISEHNRLYWYRQTLGQGPEFLTYFQNEAQLEKSRLLSDRFSAERPKGSFSTLEIQRTEQGDSAMYLCASSFGTGTWYEQYFGPGTRLTVT.

J is TRBJ2-7 and V is TRBV7-2; TRBD2 matches 10 bases. The junction had 6 bases not matched to a gene; V was cut back by 1 base and J by 0 bases. The germline V gene has CDR1 SGHTA and CDR2 FQGNSA. The CDR3 has 17 amino acids. The CDR3 loop reads CASSLVGSGGSSYEQYF. The CDR3 nucleotides are TGTGCCAGCAGCTTAGTCGGTAGCGGGGGGAGCTCCTACGAGCAGTACTTC.

This chain uses TRBV2 with TRBJ1-5; D not certain. The ends were cut back, 7 bases at V and 11 bases at J, with 24 bases in the middle. This CDR3 has 15 amino acids. Germline CDR1 SNHLY, CDR2 FYNNEI. Here the CDR3 DNA reads TGTGCCAGCACCACAGAGTCGACACCTTTAAGGGCCCAGCATTTT. Encoded protein: CASTTESTPLRAQHF.

The chain joins TRBV11-1 to TRBJ2-7; D not certain. V lost 5 bases and J 6 bases, leaving 17 bases between the germline ends. The CDR3 runs 14 residues. Germline V gives CDR1 SGHAT, CDR2 FQDESV (reference sequence). CDR3 sequence (DNA): TGTGCCAGCAGCCCGTCTGCCCCCCTCGGCGAGCAGTACTTC. Protein: CASSPSAPLGEQYF.

The chain is built from TRBV27 and TRBJ1-1, with TRBD1 matching 7 bases. Trimming cost V 6 bases and J 7 bases; bases outside gene matches: 5. Germline V gene lookup returns CDR1 MNHEY and CDR2 SMNVEV (reference sequence). The CDR3 totals 12 residues. CDR3 in DNA: TGTGCCAGCAGGACAGGGAAGATTGAAGCTTTCTTT. Residues: CASRTGKIEAFF.

The J gene is TRBJ2-2, the V gene TRBV12-2; the D call TRBD2 from the table was never checked on the DNA. TRBV12-2 counts as a pseudogene. The CDR3 spans 19 residues. The CDR3 spells CASRQLGPRGACNTGELFF. In DNA form, the CDR3 reads TGTGCAAGTCGCCAATTAGGACCCCGCGGGGCTTGTAACACCGGGGAGCTGTTTTTT.

DNA of the CDR3: TGTGCCAGCAGTATAACTAGCCAGGGGGCCCAGTACTTC. Its translation is CASSITSQGAQYF. The chain joins TRBV28 to TRBJ2-5, with a possible D match to TRBD1 (7 bases). CDR1 is MDHEN, CDR2 SYDVKM, per germline. Deletions cut 5 bases from V and 9 bases from J, with 16 bases between. This CDR3 has 13 residues.

This clone was counted only a few times. The chain joins TRBV27 to TRBJ2-3, with a tentative D call TRBD1 (5 bases). The CDR3 is 16 amino acids. Germline assignment: CDR1 MNHEY and CDR2 SMNVEV (reference sequence). The germline V and J ends were trimmed by 4 bases and 1 base, with 15 bases remaining between them. CDR3 nucleotides: TGTGCCAGCAGTTCAACGTGGACACGGGGCACAGATACGCAGTATTTT. It specifies CASSSTWTRGTDTQYF.

The genes are TRBV7-3 and TRBJ2-7, with D perhaps being TRBD1 or TRBD2 (5 bases each). CDR3 length: 13 residues. Trimming cost V 2 bases and J 6 bases, with 11 bases left between them. Per the germline V gene, CDR1 is SGHTA and CDR2 is FQGTGA. The CDR3 DNA is TGTGCCAGCAGCTTACGGTCTGGGGGCGAGCAGTACTTC. Its translation: CASSLRSGGEQYF.

V is TRBV27 and J is TRBJ2-7; a possible D gene is TRBD2 (5 bases). This CDR3 has 14 amino acids. Germline assignment: CDR1 MNHEY and CDR2 SMNVEV (reference sequence). Trimming took off 0 bases at V and 1 base at J, with 7 bases between the two ends. The CDR3 sequence: CASSLSPGSYEQYF. CDR3 coding DNA: TGTGCCAGCAGTTTATCACCGGGATCCTACGAGCAGTACTTC.

The rearrangement uses TRBV7-2 and TRBJ2-3; D ambiguous. The CDR3 sequence is 15 residues long. Trimming pared 1 base from V and 1 base from J, leaving 9 bases between. Germline V lookup: CDR1 SGHTA, CDR2 FQGNSA. CDR3 nucleotide sequence: TGTGCCAGCAGCTTAGATGGGGTCCGCACAGATACGCAGTATTTT. Translated, it gives CASSLDGVRTDTQYF. The whole variable domain, remainder taken from reference TRBV7-2 and TRBJ2-3, is GAGVSQSPSNKVTEKGKDVELRCDPISGHTALYWYRQSLGQGLEFLIYFQGNSAPDKSGLPSDRFSAERTGGSVSTLTIQRTQQEDSAVYLCASSLDGVRTDTQYFGPGTRLTVL.

The chain couples TRBV21-1 to TRBJ1-3; the table calls TRBD1, which could not be checked here. TRBV21-1 is termed a pseudogene. The CDR3 length is 17 residues. The CDR3 DNA reads TGTGCCAGCTGGGTCCTTGGGAAGGGGGAGTCCGGAAACACCATATATTTT. Amino acid sequence: CASWVLGKGESGNTIYF.

The CDR3 DNA reads TGTGCCAGCAGCTCGGTCAGGGATACAGATACGCAGTATTTT. Protein product: CASSSVRDTDTQYF. This rearrangement joins TRBV11-3 to TRBJ2-3, with D possibly matching TRBD1 (5 bases). The CDR3 spans 14 residues. CDR1 is SGHNT, CDR2 YENEEA, per germline. The V gene lost 4 bases and the J gene lost 3 bases, with 11 bases spanning the gap.

The chain couples TRBV25-1 to TRBJ1-2; possibly TRBD1 for D (5 bases). V was cut by 6 bases and J by 8 bases, with 13 bases left in between. The germline V gene encodes CDR1 MGHDK and CDR2 SYGVNS. The CDR3 length is 12 residues. CDR3 amino acids: CASSRGEGGYTF. The CDR3 DNA reads TGTGCCAGCAGCCGGGGGGAAGGCGGCTACACCTTC.

In its sample, this clone was seen once. The CDR3 region is CASSPGAGAGEQFF. The CDR3 DNA reads TGTGCCAGCTCACCTGGTGCGGGAGCTGGTGAGCAGTTCTTC. The chain has TRBV18 and TRBJ2-1; 7 nucleotides align to TRBD2. This CDR3 region has 14 residues. The V and J ends lost 3 bases and 9 bases, in that order; junction bases with no gene match: 8. Germline values: CDR1 KGHSH, CDR2 LQKENI. The variable domain in full, with the rest retrieved from reference TRBV18 and TRBJ2-1, is NAGVMQNPRHLVRRRGQEARLRCSPMKGHSHVYWYRQLPEEGLKFMVYLQKENIIDESGMPKERFSAEFPKEGPSILRIQQVVRGDSAAYFCASSPGAGAGEQFFGPGTRLTVL.